Reported below is one T cell receptor beta chain. Germline CDR1 and CDR2: WSHSY and SAAADI. This CDR3 is 15 amino acids long. V was shortened by 3 bases and J by 2 bases, with 8 bases between the two germline ends. Treatment noted: randomized to nivolumab then ipilimumab (arm A) or the reverse (arm B). These data belong to a study of sequential checkpoint blockade in melanoma. Looking at the study overall: First-line arms were nivolumab then ipilimumab, or the reverse, randomized 1:1. After both sequences, patients received maintenance nivolumab. More than 20 patients had tumor biopsies before treatment and at week 13.

The method was immunoSEQ multiplex PCR; TCRdb's version includes in-frame clones alone and lacks a portion of them. The data hold 2,500 or so clones, with 27% observed a single time. Sequenced material: tumor tissue (inferred from file names), taken from a patient given nivolumab and ipilimumab in sequence. This TCR came from a human donor with melanoma. V gene TRBV10-2 combines with J gene TRBJ1-6; maybe TRBD1 (6 bases). The CDR3 spells CASSEQGPYNSPLHF. The CDR3 coding sequence is TGCGCCAGCAGTGAACAGGGTCCCTATAATTCACCCCTCCACTTT.